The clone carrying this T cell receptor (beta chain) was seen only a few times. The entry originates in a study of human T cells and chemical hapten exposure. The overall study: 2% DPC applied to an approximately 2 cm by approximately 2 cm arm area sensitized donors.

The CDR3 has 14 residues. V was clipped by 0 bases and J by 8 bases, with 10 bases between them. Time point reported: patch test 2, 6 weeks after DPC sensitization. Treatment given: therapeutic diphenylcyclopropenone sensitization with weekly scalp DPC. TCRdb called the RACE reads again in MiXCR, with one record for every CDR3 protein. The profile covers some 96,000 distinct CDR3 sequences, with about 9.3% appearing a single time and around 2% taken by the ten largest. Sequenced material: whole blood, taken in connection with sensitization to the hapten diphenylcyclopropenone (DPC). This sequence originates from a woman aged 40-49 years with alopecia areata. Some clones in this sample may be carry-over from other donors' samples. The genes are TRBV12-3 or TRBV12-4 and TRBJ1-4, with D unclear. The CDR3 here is CASSLAGSSEKLFF. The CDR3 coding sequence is TGTGCCAGCAGTTTAGCAGGGTCCAGCGAAAAACTGTTTTTT.